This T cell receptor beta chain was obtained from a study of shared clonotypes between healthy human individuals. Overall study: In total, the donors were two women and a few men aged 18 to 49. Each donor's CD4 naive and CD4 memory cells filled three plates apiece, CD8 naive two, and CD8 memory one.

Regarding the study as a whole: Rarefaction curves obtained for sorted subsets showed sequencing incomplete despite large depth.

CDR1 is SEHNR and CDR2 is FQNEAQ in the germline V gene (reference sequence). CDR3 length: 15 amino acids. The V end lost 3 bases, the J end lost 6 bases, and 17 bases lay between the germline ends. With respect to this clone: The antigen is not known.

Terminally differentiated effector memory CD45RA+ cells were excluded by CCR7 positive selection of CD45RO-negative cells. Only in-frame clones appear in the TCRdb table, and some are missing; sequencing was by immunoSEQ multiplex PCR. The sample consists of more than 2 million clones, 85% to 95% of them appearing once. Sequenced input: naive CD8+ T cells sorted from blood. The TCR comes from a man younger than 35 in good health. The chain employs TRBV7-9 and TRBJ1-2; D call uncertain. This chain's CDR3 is CASSFLAPLIHGYTF. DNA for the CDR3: TGTGCCAGCAGCTTCCTAGCCCCCCTAATTCATGGCTACACCTTC.